A single sample is the source of the 15 T cell receptor beta chains below, sequenced in a study of blood T cell repertoires in COVID-19. Using immunoSEQ multiplex PCR, the repertoire was profiled, and TCRdb retains in-frame clones only, with some absent. The table records roughly 150,000 clones, around 90% of them present only once. Sequenced sample: peripheral blood. The receptors stem from a human donor in a cohort sampled during active COVID-19.

The chain couples TRBV5-4 to TRBJ1-1; no clear D. The V gene's germline CDR1 is SGHNT and CDR2 YYREEE (reference sequence). V lost 3 bases, J lost 5 bases, and 14 bases lay in between. The CDR3 spans 14 residues. DNA for the CDR3: TGTGCCAGCAGCTCCCAAACCGGGTGGACTGAAGCTTTCTTT. This translates into CASSSQTGWTEAFF.

This clone was picked up a small number of times. The chain employs TRBV2 and TRBJ2-7, with TRBD1 identical over 7 bases. This CDR3 comprises 14 residues. After removal of 7 bases from V and 0 bases from J, the junction contained 6 bases not matched to a gene. Germline-derived CDR1 and CDR2 are SNHLY and FYNNEI. The CDR3 DNA reads TGTGCCAGCAAGGGGGCGGTGAGCTCCTACGAGCAGTACTTC. This encodes CASKGAVSSYEQYF. The whole variable domain, filled in from reference TRBV2 and TRBJ2-7, reads EPEVTQTPSHQVTQMGQEVILRCVPISNHLYFYWYRQILGQKVEFLVSFYNNEISEKSEIFDDQFSVERPDGSNFTLKIRSTKLEDSAMYFCASKGAVSSYEQYFGPGTRLTVT.

This clone was observed once. The chain carries TRBV14 and TRBJ1-6; a weak D match, TRBD1 (5 bases). V was shortened by 4 bases and J by 9 bases, with 13 bases between the two germline ends. Germline V gene data show CDR1 as SGHDN and CDR2 as FVKESK. CDR3 size: 14 residues. The CDR3 DNA is TGTGCCAGCAGCCTCACCTCAGGGTCTTCACCCCTCCACTTT. It translates to CASSLTSGSSPLHF.

The J gene is TRBJ1-2, the V gene TRBV27, with D perhaps matching TRBD1 (6 bases). Trimming stripped 6 bases from V and 0 bases from J, with 14 bases between. Germline CDR1 MNHEY, CDR2 SMNVEV (reference sequence). There are 15 residues in the CDR3. The CDR3 DNA follows: TGTGCCAGCAGCCAGACAGGACGTACTAACTATGGCTACACCTTC. As protein: CASSQTGRTNYGYTF.

This chain connects TRBV30 to TRBJ2-1; 7 nucleotides align to TRBD2. This CDR3 is 15 amino acids long. V lost 3 bases and J lost 13; bases outside the gene matches: 18. Germline loops: CDR1 GTSNPN, CDR2 SVGIG (reference sequence). The CDR3 sequence: CAWSLSPGTTRLQFF. The CDR3 nucleotides are TGTGCCTGGAGCCTCTCACCCGGGACTACACGCCTACAGTTCTTC. The full variable domain, its missing parts supplied by reference TRBV30 and TRBJ2-1, is SQTIHQWPATLVQPVGSPLSLECTVEGTSNPNLYWYRQAAGRGLQLLFYSVGIGQISSEVPQNLSASRPQDRQFILSSKKLLLSDSGFYLCAWSLSPGTTRLQFFGPGTRLTVL.

The chain combines TRBV19 with TRBJ1-5; D gene ambiguous. The CDR3 has 15 amino acids. Germline loops: CDR1 LNHDA, CDR2 SQIVND (reference sequence). Trimming removed 3 bases from V and 0 bases from J, with 9 bases in between. CDR3 DNA sequence: TGTGCCAGTAGTATGTCAGTTCATAGCAATCAGCCCCAGCATTTT. Protein: CASSMSVHSNQPQHF.

The sample holds one count of this clone. The chain uses TRBV6-5 and TRBJ2-7, with 8 bases lining up with TRBD2. Germline CDR1 is MNHEY and CDR2 is SVGAGI. The CDR3 has 13 amino acids. With V trimmed by 8 bases and J by 0 bases, 3 bases remained unmatched. CDR3 region: CASGRGASYEQYF. CDR3 coding DNA: TGTGCCAGCGGGCGGGGGGCCTCCTACGAGCAGTACTTC.

V usage is TRBV30 and J usage is TRBJ2-7; 13 nucleotides agree with TRBD2. The V segment lost 2 bases and the J segment 6 bases; nucleotides outside the gene matches: 4. Germline CDR1 GTSNPN, CDR2 SVGIG (reference sequence). This CDR3 contains 14 residues. This CDR3 is CAWSRTSGSREQYF. CDR3 bases: TGTGCCTGGAGTAGGACTAGCGGGAGTCGCGAGCAGTACTTC.

The chain couples TRBV2 to TRBJ2-7; 9 positions match TRBD2. The junction had 9 bases not matched to a gene; V was cut back by 5 bases and J by 1 base. Germline-derived CDR1 and CDR2 are SNHLY and FYNNEI. The CDR3 contains 16 residues. The CDR3 DNA reads as TGTGCCAGCAGTTCCTCCAGGAGCGGGGGGTCCTACGAGCAGTACTTC. Translation gives CASSSSRSGGSYEQYF.

V gene TRBV4-1 combines with J gene TRBJ2-7, with TRBD2 matching 8 bases. Germline V gives CDR1 MGHRA, CDR2 YSYEKL. The J segment lost 0 bases and the V segment lost 4 bases, leaving 20 bases of the junction unmatched. The CDR3 contains 20 residues. CDR3 protein: CASSPIKGLAGFKPSYEQYF. The CDR3 nucleotides read TGCGCCAGCAGCCCTATCAAGGGCCTAGCGGGCTTTAAGCCCTCCTACGAGCAGTACTTC.

CDR3 DNA sequence: TGTGCCTGGAGTGTAACTCGGGGGACCGGGGAGCTGTTTTTT. It yields the protein CAWSVTRGTGELFF. The V and J genes are TRBV30 and TRBJ2-2; D possibly corresponds to TRBD2 (6 bases). There are 14 residues in the CDR3. Germline V CDR1 and CDR2: GTSNPN, SVGIG (reference sequence). Trimming stripped 0 bases from V and 5 bases from J, with 10 bases between.

The chain couples TRBV7-9 to TRBJ2-7; TRBD1 agrees at 7 bases. Germline CDR1 SEHNR, CDR2 FQNEAQ (reference sequence). The CDR3 runs 15 residues. The ends lost 5 bases at V and 3 bases at J; junction bases unmatched: 10. The CDR3: CASSLDRATFYEQYF. The CDR3 bases are TGTGCCAGCAGCCTAGACAGGGCAACTTTCTACGAGCAGTACTTC.

This chain joins TRBV29-1 and TRBJ2-7; TRBD1 might be the D (6 bases). Germline V lookup: CDR1 SQVTM, CDR2 ANQGSEA. V lost 6 bases to trimming and J lost 2 bases, with 23 bases between them. CDR3 size: 16 residues. The CDR3 spells CSVAPSSGTGTYEQYF. In DNA form, the CDR3 reads TGCAGCGTCGCCCCTAGTTCCGGCACAGGGACCTACGAGCAGTACTTC.

This CDR3 reads CASSTQRHYEQFF. The CDR3 DNA sequence: TGTGCCAGCAGCACCCAACGTCACTATGAGCAGTTCTTC. The J gene is TRBJ2-1, the V gene TRBV11-1; the D is unclear. The germline CDR1 and CDR2 sequences are SGHAT and FQDESV (reference sequence). The length of the CDR3 is 13 residues. Trimming took off 5 bases at V and 8 bases at J, with 13 bases between the two ends.

J is TRBJ1-5 and V is TRBV12-3 or TRBV12-4; 8 nucleotides match TRBD1. The V and J ends lost 8 bases and 4 bases, in that order; junction bases with no gene match: 1. This CDR3 is built from 12 residues. This CDR3 reads CASGQGNQPQHF. The CDR3 bases are TGTGCCAGCGGACAGGGAAATCAGCCCCAGCATTTT.